A selection of T cell receptor beta chains follows, all from one sample in a study of siplizumab effects on memory and regulatory T cells. Using immunoSEQ multiplex PCR, the repertoire was profiled, and TCRdb retains in-frame clones only, with some absent. The sample has around 100,000 clones, 75% to 95% seen once; the top ten hold roughly 2.5%. The sequenced sample was CD4+ T cells sorted from blood. The receptors come from a human donor in good health. Some clones in this sample may be carry-over from other donors' samples. The CDR3 runs from the conserved cysteine through the conserved F or W. D genes are given only for firm matches. For some rows the clone size is stated as once, few or many, or as a class when expanded; others skip it.

cdr3_length	clone_size	j_call	v_call	d_call	cdr3_aa	cdr3_nt
16	NA	TRBJ2-3	TRBV5-4	TRBD2	CASSLGLAGRTDTQYF	TGTGCCAGCAGCTTGGGTCTAGCGGGCCGCACAGATACGCAGTATTTT
12	once	TRBJ2-3	TRBV19	NA	CASSPGQSTQYF	TGTGCCAGTAGCCCCGGACAGAGTACGCAGTATTTT
13	NA	TRBJ1-1	TRBV19	NA	CASSYTGNTEAFF	TGTGCCAGTAGTTACACGGGGAACACTGAAGCTTTCTTT
12	NA	TRBJ1-3	TRBV29-1	NA	CSVEDSRNTIYF	TGCAGCGTAGAGGACAGTCGAAACACCATATATTTT
11	NA	TRBJ2-7	TRBV6-1	NA	CASSAQGRQYF	TGTGCCAGCAGTGCACAGGGCCGGCAGTACTTC
13	NA	TRBJ1-1	TRBV6-1	NA	CASARQPNTEAFF	TGTGCCAGCGCTAGACAGCCGAACACTGAAGCTTTCTTT
13	NA	TRBJ1-2	TRBV2	TRBD1	CASSRQGYYGYTF	TGTGCCAGCAGCCGACAGGGGTACTATGGCTACACCTTC
14	NA	TRBJ2-1	TRBV6-5	TRBD2	CASSFTSGNLGQFF	TGTGCCAGCAGTTTTACTAGCGGGAACTTAGGGCAGTTCTTC
14	NA	TRBJ2-5	TRBV5-1	TRBD1	CASSTGTGQETQYF	TGCGCCAGCAGCACCGGGACAGGACAAGAGACCCAGTACTTC
16	NA	TRBJ2-1	TRBV5-6	NA	CASSLTSRSPYNEQFF	TGTGCCAGCAGCTTGACTAGCAGGAGTCCCTACAATGAGCAGTTCTTC
16	NA	TRBJ2-6	TRBV5-1	NA	CASSPLSGTGANVLTF	TGCGCCAGCAGCCCATTATCGGGGACTGGGGCCAACGTCCTGACTTTC
13	few	TRBJ1-2	TRBV6-1	NA	CASSPQEDYGYTF	TGTGCCAGCAGTCCACAGGAGGACTATGGCTACACCTTC
15	NA	TRBJ2-7	TRBV15	NA	CATSRGQGVNNEQYF	TGTGCCACCAGCAGAGGGCAGGGAGTCAACAACGAGCAGTACTTC
15	NA	TRBJ2-1	TRBV5-1	TRBD2	CASSLIAGGTVEQFF	TGCGCCAGCAGCTTGATAGCGGGAGGGACCGTTGAGCAGTTCTTC
13	once	TRBJ1-1	TRBV11-3	NA	CASSLEENTEAFF	TGTGCCAGCAGCTTAGAAGAGAACACTGAAGCTTTCTTT
14	NA	TRBJ2-3	TRBV5-6	NA	CASSFVRGTDTQYF	TGTGCCAGCAGCTTCGTGAGGGGCACAGATACGCAGTATTTT
14	NA	TRBJ2-5	TRBV2	NA	CASSEWGRVETQYF	TGTGCCAGCAGTGAGTGGGGGCGGGTAGAGACCCAGTACTTC
13	many	TRBJ2-7	TRBV6-5	NA	CASSYVAGSEQYF	TGTGCCAGCAGTTACGTGGCGGGGAGCGAGCAGTACTTC
18	NA	TRBJ2-7	TRBV2	TRBD1	CASSVPRDRALSPYEQYF	TGTGCCAGCAGTGTTCCCCGGGACAGGGCCCTATCTCCCTACGAGCAGTACTTC
14	NA	TRBJ2-3	TRBV5-1	TRBD2	CASSPGTSGYTQYF	TGCGCCAGCAGCCCCGGGACTAGCGGTTATACGCAGTATTTT
16	NA	TRBJ2-3	TRBV25-1	TRBD1	CASSDWTGAHTDTQYF	TGTGCCAGCAGCGATTGGACAGGGGCACACACAGATACGCAGTATTTT
13	NA	TRBJ2-1	TRBV5-6	NA	CASSTDYTNEQFF	TGTGCCAGCAGCACGGACTATACCAATGAGCAGTTCTTC